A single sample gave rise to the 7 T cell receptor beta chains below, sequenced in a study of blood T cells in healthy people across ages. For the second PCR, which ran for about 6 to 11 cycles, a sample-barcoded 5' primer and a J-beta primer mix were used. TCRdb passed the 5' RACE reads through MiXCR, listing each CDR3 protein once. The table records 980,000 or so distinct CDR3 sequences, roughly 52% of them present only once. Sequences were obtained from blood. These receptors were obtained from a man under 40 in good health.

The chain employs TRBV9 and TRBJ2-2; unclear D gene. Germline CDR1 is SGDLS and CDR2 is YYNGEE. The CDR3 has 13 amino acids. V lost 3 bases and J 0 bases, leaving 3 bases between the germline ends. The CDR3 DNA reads TGTGCCAGCAGCGCCTCGAACACCGGGGAGCTGTTTTTT. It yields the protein CASSASNTGELFF.

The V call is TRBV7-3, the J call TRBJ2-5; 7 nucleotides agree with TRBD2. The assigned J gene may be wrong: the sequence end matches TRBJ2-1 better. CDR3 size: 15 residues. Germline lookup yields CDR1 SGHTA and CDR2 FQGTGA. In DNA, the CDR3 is TGTGCCAGCAGCCCTGGGGGGGGAGGGCAAGAGACCCAGTTCTTC. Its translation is CASSPGGGGQETQFF.

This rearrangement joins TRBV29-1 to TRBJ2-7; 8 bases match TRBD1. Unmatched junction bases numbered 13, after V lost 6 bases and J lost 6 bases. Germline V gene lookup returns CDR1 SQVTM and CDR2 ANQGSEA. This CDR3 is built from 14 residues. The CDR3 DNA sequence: TGCAGCGTCGGAGCAGGGGGCAAAACTCTCGAGCAGTACTTC. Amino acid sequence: CSVGAGGKTLEQYF.

The CDR3 here is CASSQQGGRREYGYTF. Written as DNA, the CDR3 is TGTGCCAGCAGCCAACAAGGTGGCAGGCGAGAATATGGCTACACCTTC. The chain joins TRBV3-1 to TRBJ1-2; no clear D. V lost 2 bases and J 5 bases, leaving 18 bases between the germline ends. The V gene's germline CDR1 is LGHDT and CDR2 YNNKEL (reference sequence). The CDR3 is 16 residues long.

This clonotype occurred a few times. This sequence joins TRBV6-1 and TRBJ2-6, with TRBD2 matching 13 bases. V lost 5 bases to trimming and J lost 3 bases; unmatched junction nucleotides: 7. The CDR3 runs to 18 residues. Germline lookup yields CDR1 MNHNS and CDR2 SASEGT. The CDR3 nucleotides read TGTGCCAGCAGTCAACCGGGACTAGCGGGGTTTGGGGCCAACGTCCTGACTTTC. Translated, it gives CASSQPGLAGFGANVLTF.

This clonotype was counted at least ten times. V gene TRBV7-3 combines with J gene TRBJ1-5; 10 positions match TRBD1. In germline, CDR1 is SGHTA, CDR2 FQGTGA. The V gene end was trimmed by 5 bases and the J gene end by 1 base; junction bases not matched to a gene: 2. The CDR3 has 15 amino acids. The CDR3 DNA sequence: TGTGCCAGCAGCCGGACAGGGGGAAGCAATCAGCCCCAGCATTTT. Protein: CASSRTGGSNQPQHF. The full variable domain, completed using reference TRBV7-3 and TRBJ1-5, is GAGVSQTPSNKVTEKGKYVELRCDPISGHTALYWYRQSLGQGPEFLIYFQGTGAADDSGLPNDRFFAVRPEGSVSTLKIQRTERGDSAVYLCASSRTGGSNQPQHFGDGTRLSIL.

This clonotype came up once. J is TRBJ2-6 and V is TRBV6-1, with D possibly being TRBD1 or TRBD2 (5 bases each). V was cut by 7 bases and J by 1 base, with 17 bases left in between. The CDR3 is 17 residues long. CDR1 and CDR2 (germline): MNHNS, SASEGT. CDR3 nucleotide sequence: TGTGCCAGCAACCGGGACGGGACCTCATCTGGGGCCAACGTCCTGACTTTC. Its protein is CASNRDGTSSGANVLTF.